This T cell receptor (beta chain) was recorded in a study of blood T cell repertoires in COVID-19 (TCRdb year 2020). General notes on the study: Samples from collaborators originated in the United States, Italy and Spain and spanned both the acute and convalescent phases of COVID-19. The prospective study material was composed of cDNA or gDNA derived from T cells, B-cell-depleted T cells, or PBMCs. The dataset comprised deeply sampled blood TCRbeta repertoires from subjects exposed to, actively infected with, or recovered from COVID-19. The repertoires were released in a freely available public database meant as a resource for research on the immune response to SARS-CoV-2. The samples were drawn from the first 160 participants of the ongoing ImmuneRACE study and from some 1,300 subjects provided by 6 global collaborators. Sample metadata almost always included a de-identified subject ID, COVID-19 status, age in years and sex. Where HLA class I and class II types were available, the types were taken from metadata supplied by the sample provider, not from assay-based typing. Overall study results and their limits: How much clinical and demographic metadata was included differed by source and by participant, and the metadata was provided uncurated.

Points on this clone: What this receptor recognizes is not known. No base quality values were provided; no much bigger clone lies one nucleotide off.

The collaborating institutions used their own protocols to collect whole blood in K2EDTA tubes. Collaborator samples were shipped for TCRbeta analysis as frozen whole blood, isolated PBMCs, or DNA extracted from either sample type. The immunoSEQ Assay, a bias-controlled multiplex PCR, was used to amplify TCRbeta CDR3 regions from genomic DNA. Concerning the study's data processing: The number of nucleated cells in each sample was estimated by amplification of reference gene primers within the assay. Sequence reads were collapsed and filtered to measure the absolute abundance of every unique TCRbeta CDR3 rearrangement. For each sample, productive Simpson clonality was calculated as the square root of Simpson's diversity index across productive rearrangements. TCRdb took over this immuneACCESS table, retaining in-frame rearrangements with V and J assigned. Such tables are incomplete; in checked studies, under half of the missing clones stem from an unresolved V gene, and the remainder is unexplained. Clone size and the V and J calls come from that table; the DNA yielded D and trimming. This sample lists 100,000 or so clones; 90% to 95% were detected once. The ten largest clones capture roughly 1.9% of the sample.

The source material was peripheral blood. The sequence was obtained from a man aged 45-65 years with active COVID-19.

The CDR3 corresponds to CASSEITGEVQPQHF. The nucleotide sequence reads as follows: TGCGCCAGCAGTGAGATAACAGGGGAGGTGCAGCCCCAGCATTTT. This chain is built from TRBV10-2 and TRBJ1-5; TRBD1 agrees with 7 junctional bases. In the germline V gene, CDR1 corresponds to WSHSY and CDR2 to SAAADI. The CDR3 runs 15 residues from the cysteine to the phenylalanine. Only the CDR3 portion is preserved as DNA: 45 bases, with reading frame beginning at the first base. The junction shows trimming of 2 bases on V and 7 bases on J, and the gene matches do not reach 8 bases of it.